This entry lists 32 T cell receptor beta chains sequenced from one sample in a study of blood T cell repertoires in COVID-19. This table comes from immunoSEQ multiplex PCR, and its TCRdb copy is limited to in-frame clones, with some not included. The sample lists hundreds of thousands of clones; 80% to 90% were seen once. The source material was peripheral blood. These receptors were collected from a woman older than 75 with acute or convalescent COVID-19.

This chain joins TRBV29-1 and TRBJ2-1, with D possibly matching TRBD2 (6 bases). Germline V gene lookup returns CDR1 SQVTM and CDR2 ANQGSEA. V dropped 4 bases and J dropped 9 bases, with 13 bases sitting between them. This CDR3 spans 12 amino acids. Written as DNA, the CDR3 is TGCAGCGTTGTATTGCGGGAAACTGAGCAGTTCTTC. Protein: CSVVLRETEQFF.

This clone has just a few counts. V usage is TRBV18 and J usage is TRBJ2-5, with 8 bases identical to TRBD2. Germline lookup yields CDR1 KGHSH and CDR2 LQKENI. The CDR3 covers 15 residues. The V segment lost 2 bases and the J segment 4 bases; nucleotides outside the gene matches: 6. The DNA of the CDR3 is TGTGCCAGCTCACCAACCGGGACTAGGGCAGAGACCCAGTACTTC. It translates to CASSPTGTRAETQYF.

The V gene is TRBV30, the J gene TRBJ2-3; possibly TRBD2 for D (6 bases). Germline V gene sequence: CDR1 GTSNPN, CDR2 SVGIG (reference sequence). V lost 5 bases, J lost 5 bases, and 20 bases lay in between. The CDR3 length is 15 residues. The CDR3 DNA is TGTGCCTGGGAGGTGGGGGACTTCAACGGAGATACGCAGTATTTT. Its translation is CAWEVGDFNGDTQYF.

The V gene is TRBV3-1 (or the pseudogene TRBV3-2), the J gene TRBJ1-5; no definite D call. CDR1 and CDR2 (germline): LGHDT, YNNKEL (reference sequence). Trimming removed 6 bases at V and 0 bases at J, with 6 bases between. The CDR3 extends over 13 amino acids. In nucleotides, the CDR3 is TGTGCCAGCAGTCCACATAGCAATCAGCCCCAGCATTTT. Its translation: CASSPHSNQPQHF.

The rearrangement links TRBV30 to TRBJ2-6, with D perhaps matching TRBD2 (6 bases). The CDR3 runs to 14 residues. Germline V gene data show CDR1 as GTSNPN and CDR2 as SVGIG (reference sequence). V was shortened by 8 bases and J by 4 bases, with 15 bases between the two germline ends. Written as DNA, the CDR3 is TGTGCCGCGGGACTCTCAATCGGGGCCAACGTCCTGACTTTC. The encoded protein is CAAGLSIGANVLTF.

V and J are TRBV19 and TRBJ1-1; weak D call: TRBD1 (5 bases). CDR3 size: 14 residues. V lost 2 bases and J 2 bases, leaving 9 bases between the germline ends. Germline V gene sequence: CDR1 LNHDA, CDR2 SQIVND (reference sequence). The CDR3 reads CASSIPGQNTEAFF. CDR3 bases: TGTGCCAGTAGTATACCCGGACAAAACACTGAAGCTTTCTTT.

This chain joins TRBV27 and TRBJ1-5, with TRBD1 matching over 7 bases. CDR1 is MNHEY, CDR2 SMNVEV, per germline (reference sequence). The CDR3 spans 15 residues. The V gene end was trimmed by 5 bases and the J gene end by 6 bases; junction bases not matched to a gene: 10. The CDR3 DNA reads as TGTGCCAGCAGTCTATACAGGGGAGGTGGTCAGCCCCAGCATTTT. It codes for CASSLYRGGGQPQHF.

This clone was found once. Here the CDR3 DNA reads TGTGCCAGCAGCCCCGGGGGGGGCCCGAATGAAAAACTGTTTTTT. Protein: CASSPGGGPNEKLFF. The V call is TRBV9, the J call TRBJ1-4, with D perhaps TRBD1 (6 bases). Deletions cut 4 bases from V and 5 bases from J, with 15 bases between. Germline CDR1 and CDR2: SGDLS and YYNGEE. This CDR3 comprises 15 residues.

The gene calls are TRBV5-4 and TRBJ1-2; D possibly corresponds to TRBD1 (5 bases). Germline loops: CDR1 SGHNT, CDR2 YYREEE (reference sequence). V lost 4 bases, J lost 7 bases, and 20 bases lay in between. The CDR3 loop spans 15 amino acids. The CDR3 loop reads CASSLGQNERSGYTF. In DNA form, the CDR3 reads TGTGCCAGCAGCCTAGGACAAAACGAGAGGAGTGGCTACACCTTC.

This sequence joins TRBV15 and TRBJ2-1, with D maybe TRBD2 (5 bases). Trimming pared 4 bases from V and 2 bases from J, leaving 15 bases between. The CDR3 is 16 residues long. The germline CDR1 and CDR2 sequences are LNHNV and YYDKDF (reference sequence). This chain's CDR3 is CATSNPGLVAYNEQFF. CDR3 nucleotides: TGTGCCACCAGCAACCCCGGACTTGTAGCCTACAATGAGCAGTTCTTC. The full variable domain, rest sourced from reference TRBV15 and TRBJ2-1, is DAMVIQNPRYQVTQFGKPVTLSCSQTLNHNVMYWYQQKSSQAPKLLFHYYDKDFNNEADTPDNFQSRRPNTSFCFLDIRSPGLGDTAMYLCATSNPGLVAYNEQFFGPGTRLTVL.

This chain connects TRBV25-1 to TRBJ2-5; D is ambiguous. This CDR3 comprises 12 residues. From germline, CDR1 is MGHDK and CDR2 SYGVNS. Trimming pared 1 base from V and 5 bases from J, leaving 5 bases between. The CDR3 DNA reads TGTGCCAGCAGTGAATCTAGGGAGACCCAGTACTTC. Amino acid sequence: CASSESRETQYF.

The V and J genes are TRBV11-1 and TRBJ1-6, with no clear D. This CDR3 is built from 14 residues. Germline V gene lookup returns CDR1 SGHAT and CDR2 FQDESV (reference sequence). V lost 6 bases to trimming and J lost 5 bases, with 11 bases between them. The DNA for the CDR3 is TGTGCCAGCAGTAGGAGTCCAGATAATTCACCCCTCCACTTT. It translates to CASSRSPDNSPLHF.

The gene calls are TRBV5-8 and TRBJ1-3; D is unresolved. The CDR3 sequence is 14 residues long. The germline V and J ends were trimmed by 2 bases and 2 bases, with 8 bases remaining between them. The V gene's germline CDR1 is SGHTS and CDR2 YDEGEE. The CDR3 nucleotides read TGTGCCAGCAGCTTAGGAGGGCCTGGAAACACCATATATTTT. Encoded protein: CASSLGGPGNTIYF.

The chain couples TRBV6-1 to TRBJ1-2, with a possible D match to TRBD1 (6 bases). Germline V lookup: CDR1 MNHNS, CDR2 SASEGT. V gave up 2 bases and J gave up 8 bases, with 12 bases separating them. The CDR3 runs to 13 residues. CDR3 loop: CASSESQGSGYTF. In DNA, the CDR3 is TGTGCCAGCAGTGAAAGTCAGGGGAGCGGCTACACCTTC.

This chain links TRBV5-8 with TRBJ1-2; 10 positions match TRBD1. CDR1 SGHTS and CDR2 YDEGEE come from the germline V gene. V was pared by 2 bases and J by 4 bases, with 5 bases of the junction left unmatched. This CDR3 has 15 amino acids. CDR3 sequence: CASSFYRDRGYGYTF. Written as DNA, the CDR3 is TGTGCCAGCAGCTTCTACCGGGACAGGGGCTATGGCTACACCTTC.

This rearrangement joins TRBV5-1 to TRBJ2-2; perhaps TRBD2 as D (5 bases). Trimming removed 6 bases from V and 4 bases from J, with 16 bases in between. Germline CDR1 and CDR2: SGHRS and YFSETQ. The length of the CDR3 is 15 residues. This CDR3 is CASNPSIGSTGELFF. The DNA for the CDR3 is TGCGCCAGCAATCCCTCAATAGGGAGCACCGGGGAGCTGTTTTTT. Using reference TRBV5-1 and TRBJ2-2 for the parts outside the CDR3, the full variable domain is KAGVTQTPRYLIKTRGQQVTLSCSPISGHRSVSWYQQTPGQGLQFLFEYFSETQRNKGNFPGRFSGRQFSNSRSEMNVSTLELGDSALYLCASNPSIGSTGELFFGEGSRLTVL.

The CDR3 DNA reads as TGTGCCAGCAGCTTGGGTGCGGGGACCTGGGAAAAACTGTTTTTT. It yields the protein CASSLGAGTWEKLFF. The chain couples TRBV11-2 to TRBJ1-4; perhaps TRBD1 as D (5 bases). The V end lost 3 bases, the J end lost 8 bases, and 16 bases lay between the germline ends. The CDR3 spans 15 residues. In germline, CDR1 is SGHAT, CDR2 FQNNGV.

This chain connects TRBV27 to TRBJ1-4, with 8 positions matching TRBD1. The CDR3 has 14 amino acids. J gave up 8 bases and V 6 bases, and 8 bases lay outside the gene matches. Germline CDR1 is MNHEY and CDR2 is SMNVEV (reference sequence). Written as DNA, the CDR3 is TGTGCCAGCAGCTGGACAGGGTCGGGGGAAAAACTGTTTTTT. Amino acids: CASSWTGSGEKLFF. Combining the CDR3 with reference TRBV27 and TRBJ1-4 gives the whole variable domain EAQVTQNPRYLITVTGKKLTVTCSQNMNHEYMSWYRQDPGLGLRQIYYSMNVEVTDKGDVPEGYKVSRKEKRNFPLILESPSPNQTSLYFCASSWTGSGEKLFFGSGTQLSVL.

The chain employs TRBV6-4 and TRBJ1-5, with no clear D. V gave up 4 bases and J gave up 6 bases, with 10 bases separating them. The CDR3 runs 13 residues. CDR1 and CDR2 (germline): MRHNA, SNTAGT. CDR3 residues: CASSVQGGQPQHF. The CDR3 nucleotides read TGTGCCAGCAGTGTCCAAGGAGGTCAGCCCCAGCATTTT.

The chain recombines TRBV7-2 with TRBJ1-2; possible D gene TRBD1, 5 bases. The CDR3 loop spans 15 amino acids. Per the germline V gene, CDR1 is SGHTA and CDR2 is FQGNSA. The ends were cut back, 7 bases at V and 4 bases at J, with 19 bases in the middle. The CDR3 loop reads CASTTSGGEAYGYTF. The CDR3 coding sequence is TGTGCCAGCACTACCTCGGGGGGGGAGGCCTATGGCTACACCTTC.

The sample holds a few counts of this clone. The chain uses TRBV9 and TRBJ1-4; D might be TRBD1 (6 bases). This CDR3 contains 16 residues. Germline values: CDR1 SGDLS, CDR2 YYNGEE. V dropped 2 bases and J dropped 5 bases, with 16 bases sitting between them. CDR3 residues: CASSVRLDSSNEKLFF. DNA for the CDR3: TGTGCCAGCAGCGTGCGGCTGGACAGTTCAAATGAAAAACTGTTTTTT. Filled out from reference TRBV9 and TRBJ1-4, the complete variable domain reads DSGVTQTPKHLITATGQRVTLRCSPRSGDLSVYWYQQSLDQGLQFLIQYYNGEERAKGNILERFSAQQFPDLHSELNLSSLELGDSALYFCASSVRLDSSNEKLFFGSGTQLSVL.

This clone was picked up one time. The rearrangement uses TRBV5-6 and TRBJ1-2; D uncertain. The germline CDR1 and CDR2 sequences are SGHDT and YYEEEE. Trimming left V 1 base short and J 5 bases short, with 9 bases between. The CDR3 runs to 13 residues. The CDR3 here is CASSLNSLYGYTF. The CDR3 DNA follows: TGTGCCAGCAGCTTGAATTCTTTATATGGCTACACCTTC.

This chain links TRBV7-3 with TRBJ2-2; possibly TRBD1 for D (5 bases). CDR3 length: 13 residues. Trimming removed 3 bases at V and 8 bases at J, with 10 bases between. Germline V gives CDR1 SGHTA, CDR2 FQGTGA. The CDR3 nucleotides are TGTGCCAGCAGCTTGAGGCAGGGAGGGGAGCTGTTTTTT. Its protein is CASSLRQGGELFF.

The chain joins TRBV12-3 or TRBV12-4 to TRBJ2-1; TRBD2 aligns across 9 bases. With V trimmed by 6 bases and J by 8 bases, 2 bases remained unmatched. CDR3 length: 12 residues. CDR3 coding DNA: TGTGCCAGCAGAATAGCGGGAGATGAGCAGTTCTTC. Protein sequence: CASRIAGDEQFF.

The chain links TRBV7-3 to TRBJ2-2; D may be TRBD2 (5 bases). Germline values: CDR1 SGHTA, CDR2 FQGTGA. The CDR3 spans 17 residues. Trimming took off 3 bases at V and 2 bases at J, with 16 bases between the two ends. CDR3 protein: CASSLAPTTINTGELFF. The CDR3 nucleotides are TGTGCCAGCAGCTTGGCGCCGACGACTATCAACACCGGGGAGCTGTTTTTT.

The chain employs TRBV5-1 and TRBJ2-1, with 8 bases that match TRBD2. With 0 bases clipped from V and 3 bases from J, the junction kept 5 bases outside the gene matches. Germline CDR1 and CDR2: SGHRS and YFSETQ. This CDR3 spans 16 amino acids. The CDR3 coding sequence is TGCGCCAGCAGCTTGGTAGCGGGGCGACACTACAATGAGCAGTTCTTC. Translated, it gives CASSLVAGRHYNEQFF.

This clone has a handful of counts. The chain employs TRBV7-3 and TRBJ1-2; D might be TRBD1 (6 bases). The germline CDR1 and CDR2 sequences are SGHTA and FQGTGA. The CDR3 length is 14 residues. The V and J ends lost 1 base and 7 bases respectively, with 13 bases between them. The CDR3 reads CASSLSYLGGGYTF. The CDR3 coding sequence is TGTGCCAGCAGCTTAAGTTATTTAGGGGGTGGCTACACCTTC.

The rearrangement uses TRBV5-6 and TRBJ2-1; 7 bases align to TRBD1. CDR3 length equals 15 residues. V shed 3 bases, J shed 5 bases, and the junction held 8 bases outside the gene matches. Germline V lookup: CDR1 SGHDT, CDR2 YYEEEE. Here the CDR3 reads CASSSLDRPDNEQFF. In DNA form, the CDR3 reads TGTGCCAGCAGCTCGTTGGACAGGCCGGACAATGAGCAGTTCTTC.

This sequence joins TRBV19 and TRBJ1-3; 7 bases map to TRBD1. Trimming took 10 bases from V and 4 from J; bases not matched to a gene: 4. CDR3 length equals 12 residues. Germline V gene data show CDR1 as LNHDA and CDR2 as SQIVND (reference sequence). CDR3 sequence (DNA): TGTGCCACCGGGACAGAAGGAAACACCATATATTTT. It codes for CATGTEGNTIYF.

CDR3 sequence: CASSYSEGQPLEQYF. The DNA for the CDR3 is TGTGCCAGCAGTTACTCCGAGGGACAGCCCCTCGAGCAGTACTTC. The chain couples TRBV6-5 to TRBJ2-7, with 7 nucleotides matching TRBD1. The CDR3 has 15 amino acids. The ends lost 0 bases at V and 6 bases at J; junction bases unmatched: 8. From germline, CDR1 is MNHEY and CDR2 SVGAGI.

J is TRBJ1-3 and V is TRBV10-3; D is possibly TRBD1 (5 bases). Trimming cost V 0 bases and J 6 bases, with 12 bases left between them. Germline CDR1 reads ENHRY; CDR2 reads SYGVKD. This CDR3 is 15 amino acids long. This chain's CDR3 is CAISESPGGENTIYF. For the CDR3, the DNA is TGTGCCATCAGTGAGTCGCCTGGGGGGGAAAACACCATATATTTT.

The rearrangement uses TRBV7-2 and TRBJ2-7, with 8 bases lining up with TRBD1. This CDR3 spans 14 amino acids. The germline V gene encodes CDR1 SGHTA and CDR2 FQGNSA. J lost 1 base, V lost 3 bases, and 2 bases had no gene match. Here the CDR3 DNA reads TGTGCCAGCAGCTTTCAGGGGGCTTCCTACGAGCAGTACTTC. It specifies CASSFQGASYEQYF.